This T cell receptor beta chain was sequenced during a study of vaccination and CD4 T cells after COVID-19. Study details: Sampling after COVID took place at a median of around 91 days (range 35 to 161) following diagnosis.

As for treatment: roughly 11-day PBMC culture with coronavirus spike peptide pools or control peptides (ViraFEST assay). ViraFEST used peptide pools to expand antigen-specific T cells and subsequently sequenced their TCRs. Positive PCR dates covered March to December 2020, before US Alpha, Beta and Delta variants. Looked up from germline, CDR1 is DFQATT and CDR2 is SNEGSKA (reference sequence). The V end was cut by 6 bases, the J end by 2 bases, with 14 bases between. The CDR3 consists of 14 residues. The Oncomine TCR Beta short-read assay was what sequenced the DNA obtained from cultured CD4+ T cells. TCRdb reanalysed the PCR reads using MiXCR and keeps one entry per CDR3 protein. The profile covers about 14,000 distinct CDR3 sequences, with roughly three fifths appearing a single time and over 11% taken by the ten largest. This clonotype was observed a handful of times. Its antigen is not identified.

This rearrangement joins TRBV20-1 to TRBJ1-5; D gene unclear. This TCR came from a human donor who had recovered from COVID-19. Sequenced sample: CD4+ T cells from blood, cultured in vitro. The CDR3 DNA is TGCAGTGCCCTAGAGGCCGGAGGCAATCAGCCCCAGCATTTT. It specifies CSALEAGGNQPQHF.